One sample yielded the 10 T cell receptor beta chains listed below, sequenced in a study of T cells after yellow fever vaccination. TCRdb analysed the 5' RACE reads with MiXCR anew, one entry per CDR3 protein. The sample includes roughly 120,000 distinct CDR3 sequences, 7.4% of them seen just once. Sequences were derived from CD4+ T cells sorted from PBMCs, sampled 9 to 10 days after the first yellow fever vaccination. These TCRs come from a man younger than 30 who received the YFV17D yellow fever vaccine.

The genes are TRBV7-9 and TRBJ2-5, with D perhaps TRBD1 (6 bases). The V gene lost 2 bases and the J gene lost 5 bases, with 12 bases spanning the gap. The V gene's germline CDR1 is SEHNR and CDR2 FQNEAQ (reference sequence). This CDR3 region has 14 residues. Here the CDR3 reads CASSLFRGGETQYF. The CDR3 DNA follows: TGTGCCAGCAGCTTATTCAGGGGCGGGGAGACCCAGTACTTC.

This clonotype was observed at least ten times. Here the CDR3 reads CASSPSDSRGAFF. The CDR3 nucleotides are TGTGCCAGCTCACCCTCGGACAGCCGAGGGGCTTTCTTT. The chain joins TRBV18 to TRBJ1-1, with D perhaps matching TRBD1 (6 bases). The V gene's germline CDR1 is KGHSH and CDR2 LQKENI. The CDR3 runs to 13 residues. V gave up 3 bases and J gave up 11 bases, with 16 bases separating them.

This clonotype came up many times. The chain employs TRBV27 and TRBJ2-5, with 8 bases that match TRBD1. Looked up from germline, CDR1 is MNHEY and CDR2 is SMNVEV (reference sequence). The CDR3 totals 14 residues. With 4 bases clipped from V and 7 bases from J, the junction kept 8 bases outside the gene matches. Here the CDR3 DNA reads TGTGCCAGCAGTTCCGCGGGGACAGGTGTGACCCAGTACTTC. The encoded protein is CASSSAGTGVTQYF.

This clonotype has ten or more counts. This chain connects TRBV7-6 to TRBJ1-4; TRBD1 is a possible D gene (6 bases). Trimming shortened V by 6 bases and J by 8 bases, and 22 bases separated the two germline ends. Per the germline V gene, CDR1 is SGHVS and CDR2 is FNYEAQ. The CDR3 has 16 amino acids. The CDR3 sequence is CASSTGTGPRREKLFF. The DNA for the CDR3 is TGTGCCAGCAGTACCGGCACAGGGCCGAGGAGGGAAAAACTGTTTTTT.

This clonotype has more than one count but fewer than ten. This rearrangement joins TRBV18 to TRBJ2-2, with D unclear. The V end lost 2 bases, the J end lost 0 bases, and 7 bases lay between the germline ends. Germline V gene data show CDR1 as KGHSH and CDR2 as LQKENI. CDR3 length: 15 residues. CDR3 DNA: TGTGCCAGCTCACCATACAGCGCGAACACCGGGGAGCTGTTTTTT. It codes for CASSPYSANTGELFF.

At least ten counts were recorded for this clonotype. J is TRBJ2-1 and V is TRBV6-5, with D maybe TRBD1 (5 bases). V dropped 0 bases and J dropped 0 bases, with 12 bases sitting between them. CDR1 is MNHEY and CDR2 is SVGAGI in the germline V gene. The CDR3 runs 17 residues. CDR3 coding DNA: TGTGCCAGCAGTTACTCGTACAGGCTAAGCTCCTACAATGAGCAGTTCTTC. This gives the protein CASSYSYRLSSYNEQFF.

Many counts were recorded for this clonotype. The V call is TRBV7-2, the J call TRBJ1-1, with D unclear. This CDR3 contains 14 residues. Germline V CDR1 and CDR2: SGHTA, FQGNSA. Trimming removed 5 bases from V and 1 base from J, with 11 bases in between. CDR3 DNA sequence: TGTGCCAGCAGCCAGAAAATCGGGAACACTGAAGCTTTCTTT. Translating gives CASSQKIGNTEAFF.

This clonotype came up many times. The chain couples TRBV6-2 or TRBV6-3 to TRBJ2-7; D gene uncertain. Trimming took off 4 bases at V and 1 base at J, with 8 bases between the two ends. The V gene's germline CDR1 is MNHEY and CDR2 SVGEGT. This CDR3 contains 13 residues. CDR3 in DNA: TGTGCCAGCAGTTTCCGCCCATCCTACGAGCAGTACGTC. It yields the protein CASSFRPSYEQYV.

This clonotype appeared many times. V gene TRBV10-2 combines with J gene TRBJ2-2; TRBD1 matches at 7 bases. The V segment lost 6 bases and the J segment 5 bases; nucleotides outside the gene matches: 6. The CDR3 has 14 amino acids. Germline CDR1 reads WSHSY; CDR2 reads SAAADI. For the CDR3, the DNA is TGCGCCAGCAGCTCGACAGGGTGGACCGGGGAGCTGTTTTTT. Encoded protein: CASSSTGWTGELFF.

This clonotype was observed many times. V usage is TRBV2 and J usage is TRBJ2-2, with D perhaps matching TRBD1 (5 bases). Germline CDR1 SNHLY, CDR2 FYNNEI. This CDR3 region has 14 residues. With 6 bases removed from V and 3 bases from J, the gap between germline ends came to 11 bases. CDR3 protein: CASREQAYTGELFF. The CDR3 coding sequence is TGTGCCAGCAGGGAACAGGCATACACCGGGGAGCTGTTTTTT.